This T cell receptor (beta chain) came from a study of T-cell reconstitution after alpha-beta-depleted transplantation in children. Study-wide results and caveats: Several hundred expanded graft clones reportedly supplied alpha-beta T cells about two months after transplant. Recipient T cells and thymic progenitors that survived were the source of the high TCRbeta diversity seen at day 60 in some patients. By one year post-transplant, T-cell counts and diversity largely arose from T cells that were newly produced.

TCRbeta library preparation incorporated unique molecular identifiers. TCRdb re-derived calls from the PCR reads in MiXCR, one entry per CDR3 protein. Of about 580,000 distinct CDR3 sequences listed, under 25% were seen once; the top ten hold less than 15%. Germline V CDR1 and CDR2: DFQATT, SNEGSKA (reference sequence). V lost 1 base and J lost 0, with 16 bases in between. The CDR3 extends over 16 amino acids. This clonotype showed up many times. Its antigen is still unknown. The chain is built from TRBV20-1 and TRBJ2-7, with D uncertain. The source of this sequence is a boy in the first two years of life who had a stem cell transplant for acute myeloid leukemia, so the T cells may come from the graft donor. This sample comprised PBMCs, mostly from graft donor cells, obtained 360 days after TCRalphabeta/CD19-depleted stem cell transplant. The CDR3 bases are TGCAGTGCTAGAGGCGGAGACCCCCGACTCTCCTACGAGCAGTACTTC. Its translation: CSARGGDPRLSYEQYF.